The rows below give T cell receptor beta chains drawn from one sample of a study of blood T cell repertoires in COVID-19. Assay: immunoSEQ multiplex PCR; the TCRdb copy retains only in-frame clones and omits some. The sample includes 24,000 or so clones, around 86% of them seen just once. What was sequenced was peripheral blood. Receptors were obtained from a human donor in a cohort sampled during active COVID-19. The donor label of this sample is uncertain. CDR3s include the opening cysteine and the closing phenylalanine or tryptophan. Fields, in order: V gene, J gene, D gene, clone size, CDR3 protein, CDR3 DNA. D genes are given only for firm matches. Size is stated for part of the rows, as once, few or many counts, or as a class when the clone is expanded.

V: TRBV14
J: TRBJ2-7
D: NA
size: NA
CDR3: CASSPNTHYEQYF
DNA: TGTGCCAGCAGCCCCAATACACACTACGAGCAGTACTTC

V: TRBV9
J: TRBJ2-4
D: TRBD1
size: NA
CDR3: CASSVGGTVENIQYF
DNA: TGTGCCAGCAGCGTAGGAGGGACAGTCGAAAACATTCAGTACTTC

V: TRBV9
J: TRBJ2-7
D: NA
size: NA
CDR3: CASSPSGGGAVEQYF
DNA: TGTGCCAGCAGCCCCTCTGGTGGGGGGGCGGTTGAGCAGTACTTC

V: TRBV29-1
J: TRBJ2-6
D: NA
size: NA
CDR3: CSVEKDTDSGANVLTF
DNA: TGCAGCGTTGAGAAGGACACTGACTCTGGGGCCAACGTCCTGACTTTC

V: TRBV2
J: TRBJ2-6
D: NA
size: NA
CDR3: CASSPDFSGANVLTF
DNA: TGTGCCAGCAGCCCTGACTTCTCTGGGGCCAACGTCCTGACTTTC

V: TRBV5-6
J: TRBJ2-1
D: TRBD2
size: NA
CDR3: CASSRLQLAGALYDEQFF
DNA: TGTGCCAGCAGCAGGCTCCAACTAGCGGGGGCTTTGTACGATGAGCAGTTCTTC

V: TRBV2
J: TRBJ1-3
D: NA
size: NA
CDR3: CASSKDSNSGNTIYF
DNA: TGTGCCAGCAGCAAAGACAGTAACTCTGGAAACACCATATATTTT

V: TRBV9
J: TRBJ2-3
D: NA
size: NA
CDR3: CASSARGAGGDTQYF
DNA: TGTGCCAGCAGCGCCCGCGGGGCAGGGGGAGATACGCAGTATTTT

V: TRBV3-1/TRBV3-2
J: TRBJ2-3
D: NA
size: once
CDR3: CASMVAGARTDTQYF
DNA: TGTGCCAGCATGGTCGCGGGGGCACGCACAGATACGCAGTATTTT

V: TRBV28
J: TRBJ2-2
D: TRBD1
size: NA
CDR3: CASRGTGVVAGELFF
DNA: TGTGCCAGCAGGGGGACAGGGGTGGTAGCCGGGGAGCTGTTTTTT

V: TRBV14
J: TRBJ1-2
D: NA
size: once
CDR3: CASSRRQGGVFGYTF
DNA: TGTGCCAGCAGCCGCAGGCAGGGAGGGGTTTTTGGCTACACCTTC

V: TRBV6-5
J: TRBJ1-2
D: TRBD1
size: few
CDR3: CASIRGRGYTF
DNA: TGTGCCAGCATCAGGGGGCGCGGCTACACCTTC

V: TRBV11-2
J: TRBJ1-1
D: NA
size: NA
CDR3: CASSLERTGNTEAFF
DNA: TGTGCCAGCAGCTTAGAGAGAACAGGGAACACTGAAGCTTTCTTT

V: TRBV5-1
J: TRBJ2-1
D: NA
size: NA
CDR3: CASSSGDRITSGNEQFF
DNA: TGCGCCAGCAGCTCTGGAGACAGGATTACATCGGGGAATGAGCAGTTCTTC

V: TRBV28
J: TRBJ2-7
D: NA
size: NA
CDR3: CASTSGSSYEQYF
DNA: TGTGCCAGCACCTCCGGGAGCTCCTACGAGCAGTACTTC

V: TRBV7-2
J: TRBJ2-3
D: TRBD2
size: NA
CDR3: CASTQGLAGRDTQYF
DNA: TGTGCCAGCACCCAGGGACTAGCGGGGAGAGATACGCAGTATTTT

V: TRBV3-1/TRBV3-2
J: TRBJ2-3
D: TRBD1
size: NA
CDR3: CASSHGTGGAVDTQYF
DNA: TGTGCCAGCAGCCATGGGACAGGGGGCGCGGTAGATACGCAGTATTTT

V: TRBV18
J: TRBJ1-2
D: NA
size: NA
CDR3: CASSPSTGSFNYGYTF
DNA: TGTGCCAGCTCACCGTCAACAGGGAGCTTTAACTATGGCTACACCTTC

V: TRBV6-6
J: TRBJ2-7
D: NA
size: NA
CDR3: CASSYRGGNPYEQYF
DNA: TGTGCCAGCAGTTACCGGGGTGGGAATCCCTACGAGCAGTACTTC

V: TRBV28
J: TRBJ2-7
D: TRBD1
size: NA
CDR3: CASSTPGGGTGGSEQYF
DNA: TGTGCCAGCAGTACCCCCGGGGGGGGGACAGGGGGGAGTGAGCAGTACTTC

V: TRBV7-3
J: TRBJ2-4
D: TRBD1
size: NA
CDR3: CASSFTLWRDRDLAKNIQYF
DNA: TGTGCCAGCAGCTTTACGCTGTGGCGGGACAGGGACTTAGCCAAAAACATTCAGTACTTC

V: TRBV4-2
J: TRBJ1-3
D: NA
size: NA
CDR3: CASSQDSDSSGNTIYF
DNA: TGTGCCAGCAGCCAAGATTCGGACAGCTCTGGAAACACCATATATTTT

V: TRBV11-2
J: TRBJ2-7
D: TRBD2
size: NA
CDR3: CASSWGGYEQYF
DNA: TGTGCCAGCAGCTGGGGGGGGTACGAGCAGTACTTC

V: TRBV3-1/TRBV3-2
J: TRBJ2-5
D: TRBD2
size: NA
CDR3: CASSQLAGGIQETQYF
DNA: TGTGCCAGCAGCCAATTAGCGGGGGGCATACAAGAGACCCAGTACTTC

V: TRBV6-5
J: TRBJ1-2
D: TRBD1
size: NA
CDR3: CASRRNRGGNYGYTF
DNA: TGTGCCAGCAGGCGCAACAGGGGGGGTAACTATGGCTACACCTTC

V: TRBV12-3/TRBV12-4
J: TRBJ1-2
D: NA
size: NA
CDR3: CASRVGARGYTF
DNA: TGTGCCAGCAGGGTGGGGGCCAGAGGCTACACCTTC

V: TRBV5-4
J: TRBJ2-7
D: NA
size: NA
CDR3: CASSLATVYEQYF
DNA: TGTGCCAGCAGCTTGGCGACAGTCTACGAGCAGTACTTC

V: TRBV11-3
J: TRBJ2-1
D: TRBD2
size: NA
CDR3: CASSLGLGYNEQFF
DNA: TGTGCCAGCAGCTTGGGACTAGGCTACAATGAGCAGTTCTTC

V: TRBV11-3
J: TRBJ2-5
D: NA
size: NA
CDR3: CASSLGTGGGVKQETQYF
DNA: TGTGCCAGCAGCTTAGGGACTGGGGGAGGTGTGAAACAAGAGACCCAGTACTTC

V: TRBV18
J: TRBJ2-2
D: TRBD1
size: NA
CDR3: CASSTGGTGRDTGELFF
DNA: TGTGCCAGCTCAACCGGAGGGACAGGGAGGGACACCGGGGAGCTGTTTTTT

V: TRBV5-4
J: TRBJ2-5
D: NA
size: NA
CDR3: CASSLVGGETQYF
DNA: TGTGCCAGCAGCTTGGTCGGGGGAGAGACCCAGTACTTC

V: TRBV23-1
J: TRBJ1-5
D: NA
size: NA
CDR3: CASSSVRGLGNQPQHF
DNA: TGCGCCAGCAGCTCCGTAAGGGGGTTGGGCAATCAGCCCCAGCATTTT

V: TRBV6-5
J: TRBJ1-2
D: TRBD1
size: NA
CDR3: CASGRGRHYGYTF
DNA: TGTGCCAGCGGAAGGGGGCGCCACTATGGCTACACCTTC

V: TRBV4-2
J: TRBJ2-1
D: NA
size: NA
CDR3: CASSQVGVEYEQFF
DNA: TGTGCCAGCAGCCAAGTCGGGGTGGAGTATGAGCAGTTCTTC

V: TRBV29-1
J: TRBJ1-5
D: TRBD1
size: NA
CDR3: CSVRSGGSSNQPQHF
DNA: TGCAGCGTCAGATCAGGGGGATCGAGCAATCAGCCCCAGCATTTT

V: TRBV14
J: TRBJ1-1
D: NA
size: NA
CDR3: CASSLQPGFSEAFF
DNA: TGTGCCAGCAGCTTACAGCCAGGGTTCAGTGAAGCTTTCTTT

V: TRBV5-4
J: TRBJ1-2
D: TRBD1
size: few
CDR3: CASSLDRGGYGYTF
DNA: TGTGCCAGCAGCTTGGACAGGGGCGGCTATGGCTACACCTTC

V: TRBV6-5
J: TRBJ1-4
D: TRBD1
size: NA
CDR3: CASSDPGQANEKLFF
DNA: TGTGCCAGCAGCGATCCGGGACAGGCCAATGAAAAACTGTTTTTT

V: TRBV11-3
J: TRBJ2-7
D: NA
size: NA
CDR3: CASSLDDRRPYEQYF
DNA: TGTGCCAGCAGCTTAGACGACCGGAGACCCTACGAGCAGTACTTC

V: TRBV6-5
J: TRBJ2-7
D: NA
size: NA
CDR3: CASRPGLPYEQYF
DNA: TGTGCCAGCAGACCGGGACTGCCCTACGAGCAGTACTTC

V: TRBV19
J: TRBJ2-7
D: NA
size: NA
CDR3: CASSIGTGLGEQYF
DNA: TGTGCCAGTAGTATAGGCACAGGGCTTGGCGAGCAGTACTTC

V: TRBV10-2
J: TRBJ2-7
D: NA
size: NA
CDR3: CASSDGGPEQYF
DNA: TGCGCCAGCAGTGACGGAGGGCCCGAGCAGTACTTC

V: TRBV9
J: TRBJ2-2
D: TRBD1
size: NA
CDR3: CASSVEHRGPGELFF
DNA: TGTGCCAGCAGCGTAGAGCACAGGGGACCCGGGGAGCTGTTTTTT

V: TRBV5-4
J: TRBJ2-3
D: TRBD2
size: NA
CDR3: CASSPAGGVGDTQYF
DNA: TGTGCCAGCAGCCCAGCGGGGGGGGTTGGAGATACGCAGTATTTT

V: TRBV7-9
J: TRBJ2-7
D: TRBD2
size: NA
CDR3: CASSFHPTSGYEQYF
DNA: TGTGCCAGCAGCTTTCATCCTACTAGCGGGTACGAGCAGTACTTC

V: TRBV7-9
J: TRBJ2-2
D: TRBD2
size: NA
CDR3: CASGTSGGAGELFF
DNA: TGTGCCTCCGGGACTAGCGGGGGGGCCGGGGAGCTGTTTTTT

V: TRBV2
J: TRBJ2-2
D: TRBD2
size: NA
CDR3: CASSSGGANTGELFF
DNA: TGTGCCAGCAGTAGCGGGGGGGCGAACACCGGGGAGCTGTTTTTT

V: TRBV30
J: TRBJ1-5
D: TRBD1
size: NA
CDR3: CAWRLGTGDWNNQPQHF
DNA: TGTGCCTGGAGATTGGGGACAGGGGATTGGAATAATCAGCCCCAGCATTTT

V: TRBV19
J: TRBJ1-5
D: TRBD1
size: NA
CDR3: CASSIQGGMSNQPQHF
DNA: TGTGCCAGTAGTATACAGGGGGGCATGAGTAATCAGCCCCAGCATTTT

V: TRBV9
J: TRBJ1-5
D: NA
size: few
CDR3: CASSAGTINQPQHF
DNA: TGTGCCAGCAGCGCCGGGACTATTAATCAGCCCCAGCATTTT

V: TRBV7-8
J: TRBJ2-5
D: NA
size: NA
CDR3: CASSPLVGPETQYF
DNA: TGTGCCAGCAGCCCCCTTGTGGGGCCGGAGACCCAGTACTTC

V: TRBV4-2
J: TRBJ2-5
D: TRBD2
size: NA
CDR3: CASSQAPGGGETQYF
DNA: TGTGCCAGCAGCCAAGCCCCCGGCGGGGGTGAGACCCAGTACTTC